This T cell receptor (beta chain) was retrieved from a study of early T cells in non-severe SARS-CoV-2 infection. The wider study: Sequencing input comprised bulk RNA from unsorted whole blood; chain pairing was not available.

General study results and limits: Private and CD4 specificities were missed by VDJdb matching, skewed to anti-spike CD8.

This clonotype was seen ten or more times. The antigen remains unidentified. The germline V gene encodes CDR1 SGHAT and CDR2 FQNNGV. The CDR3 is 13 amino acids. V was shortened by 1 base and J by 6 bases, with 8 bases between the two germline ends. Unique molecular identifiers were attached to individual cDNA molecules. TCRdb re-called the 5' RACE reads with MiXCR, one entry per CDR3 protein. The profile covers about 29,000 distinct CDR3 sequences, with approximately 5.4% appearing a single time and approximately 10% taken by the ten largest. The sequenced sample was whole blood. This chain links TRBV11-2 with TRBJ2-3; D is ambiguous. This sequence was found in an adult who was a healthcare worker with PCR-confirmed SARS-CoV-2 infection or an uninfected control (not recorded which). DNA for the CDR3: TGTGCCAGCAGCTTAGGCCCTCGCGATACGCAGTATTTT. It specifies CASSLGPRDTQYF.